Below, one TCR beta chain is given with its context. Its specific antigen is unknown. No base quality information exists; no much larger clone differs at one position. CDR1 SGDLS and CDR2 YYNGEE were looked up in the germline V gene. Germline trimming amounts to 3 bases on V and 4 bases on J, with 4 as the count of junction bases outside the gene matches. Measured from the cysteine to the phenylalanine, the CDR3 is 15 residues long. The kept DNA is CDR3 alone, 45 bases in frame from the first base. This sample stems from a study of blood T cell repertoires in COVID-19 (dated by TCRdb to 2020 to 2022). About the investigation overall: The collaborator samples originated in the United States, Italy and Spain and spanned the acute and convalescent phases of COVID-19. The prospective study material was composed of cDNA or gDNA derived from T cells, B-cell-depleted T cells, or PBMCs. Samples were obtained from the ongoing ImmuneRACE study (first 160 participants) and from approximately 1,200 subjects provided by 6 global collaborators. A freely available public database, intended as a resource for researchers studying the immune response to SARS-CoV-2, is where the repertoires were released. Subjects who had been exposed to COVID-19, were actively infected with it, or had recovered from it provided the deeply sampled blood TCRbeta repertoires that made up the dataset. Sample metadata almost always included a de-identified subject ID, COVID-19 status, age in years and sex. Where available, HLA class I and class II types were obtained from metadata supplied by the sample provider rather than from assay-based typing.

Study-level results and caveats: The amount of clinical and demographic metadata varied by source and participant and was provided uncurated.

Each collaborating institution followed its own protocols to collect whole blood in K2EDTA tubes. For TCRbeta analysis, collaborators shipped samples in one of three forms: frozen whole blood, isolated PBMCs, or DNA extracted from either of those sample types. The immunoSEQ Assay, a bias-controlled multiplex PCR, was used to amplify TCRbeta CDR3 regions from genomic DNA. The original pipeline was this. Nucleated cell counts per sample were estimated from amplification of reference gene primers within the assay. To quantify the absolute abundance of each unique TCRbeta CDR3 rearrangement, sequence reads were collapsed and filtered. For each sample, productive Simpson clonality was calculated as the square root of Simpson's diversity index across productive rearrangements. What TCRdb holds here is the immuneACCESS table cut down to in-frame rearrangements. Part of the clones is not present; checked against another copy, under half of the missing clones reflect an unresolved V gene, and the others are unexplained. V and J calls and clone size come straight from that table; D and trimming were deduced from the DNA. This sample has 45,000 to 55,000 clones in its table, and around 68% of those were observed once. The biggest ten clones account for 8.5% to 9% of the sample.

The V gene is TRBV9 and the J gene is TRBJ2-2; 9 bases in the middle match TRBD2. The source material was peripheral blood. This receptor was identified in a woman in her 70s with acute or convalescent COVID-19. CDR3 sequence: CASSAGLAITGELFF. The nucleotides read TGTGCCAGCAGCGCCGGACTAGCGATCACCGGGGAGCTGTTTTTT.